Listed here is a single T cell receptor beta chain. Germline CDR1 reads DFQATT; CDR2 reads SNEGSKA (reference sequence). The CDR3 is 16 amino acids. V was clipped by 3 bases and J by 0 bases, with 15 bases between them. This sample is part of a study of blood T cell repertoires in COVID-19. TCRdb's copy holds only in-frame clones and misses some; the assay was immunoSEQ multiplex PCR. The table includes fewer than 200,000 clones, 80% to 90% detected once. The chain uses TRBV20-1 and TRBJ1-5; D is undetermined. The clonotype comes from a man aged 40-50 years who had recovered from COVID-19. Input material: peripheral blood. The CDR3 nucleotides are TGCAGTGCTAGTATGGGCCGCCCTTATAGCAATCAGCCCCAGCATTTT. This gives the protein CSASMGRPYSNQPQHF.